This TCR beta chain came from a study of T-cell memory formation after mild COVID-19. Comment on this clonotype: What it binds is not known.

Whole-study results and caveats: Clones from the second wave (peaking day 37) had unconfirmed SARS-CoV-2 specificity. A balance of CD4 and CD8 characterized clones contracting day 15 to 85, whereas later expanders leaned CD4+.

TCRdb itself ran the 5' RACE reads through MiXCR, one entry per CDR3 protein. Of 190,000 or so distinct CDR3 sequences in the sample, about 21% were seen once. Sequencing was carried out using PBMCs or a T cell subset sorted from them (not recorded which). The TCR comes from an adult woman who had mild COVID-19 (a few samples of this study predate the infection). Cell type and time point are not known.

CDR3 amino acids: CASSLSGRSYEQYF. The CDR3 DNA sequence: TGTGCCAGCAGCTTGAGCGGGAGGTCCTACGAGCAGTACTTC. The V call is TRBV5-6, the J call TRBJ2-7, with 9 bases identical to TRBD2. The ends lost 1 base at V and 1 base at J; junction bases unmatched: 0. Germline-derived CDR1 and CDR2 are SGHDT and YYEEEE. This CDR3 region has 14 residues.